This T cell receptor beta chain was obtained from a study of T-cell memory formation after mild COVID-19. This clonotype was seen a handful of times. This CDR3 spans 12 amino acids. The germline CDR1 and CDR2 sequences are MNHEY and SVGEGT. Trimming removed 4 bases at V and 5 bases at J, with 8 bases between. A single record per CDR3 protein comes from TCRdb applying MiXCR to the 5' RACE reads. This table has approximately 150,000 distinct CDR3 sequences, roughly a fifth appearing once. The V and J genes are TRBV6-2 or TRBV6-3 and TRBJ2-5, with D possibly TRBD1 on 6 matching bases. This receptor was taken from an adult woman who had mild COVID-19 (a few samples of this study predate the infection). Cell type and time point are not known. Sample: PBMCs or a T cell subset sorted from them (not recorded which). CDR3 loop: CASSWTVETQYF. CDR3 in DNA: TGTGCCAGCAGTTGGACAGTGGAGACCCAGTACTTC.